This T cell receptor (beta chain) was identified during a study of blood T cell repertoires in COVID-19. Across the whole study: Some COVID-19 samples were acute and others convalescent; all came from the United States, Italy and Spain.

This clone has a count of ten or more. The germline V and J ends were trimmed by 3 bases and 5 bases, with 15 bases remaining between them. The CDR3 loop spans 14 amino acids. CDR1 and CDR2 (germline): SGHDT, YYEEEE. Original analysis: Estimation of nucleated cell counts was performed using reference gene primer amplification. Produced via immunoSEQ multiplex PCR; TCRdb's table is partial and in-frame only. The V and J calls and the clone size are those of that table, but D and trimming were determined from the DNA. This sample has 220,000 or so clones, with 86% found just once. The chain has TRBV5-6 and TRBJ2-7, with a possible D match to TRBD1 (6 bases). Input material: peripheral blood. This TCR derives from a woman in her fifties or sixties with COVID-19, enrolled during active disease. CDR3 loop: CASSWPGTPHEQYV. CDR3 DNA: TGTGCCAGCAGCTGGCCCGGGACACCCCACGAGCAGTACGTC.